This T cell receptor (beta chain) stems from a study of CD8 T cells in Susac syndrome. The sample holds one count of this clonotype. Antigen unknown. Points from the study as a whole: It was acknowledged by the study that relatively few individuals were included in its TCR sequencing and HLA analysis.

Trimming cost V 5 bases and J 2 bases, with 3 bases left between them. The CDR3 is made up of 12 amino acids. Germline V gene data show CDR1 as MNHEY and CDR2 as SMNVEV (reference sequence). CD8+ and CD4+ blood T cells underwent TCR beta sequencing. The multiple sclerosis controls, all treatment-naive patients, had relapsing-remitting disease that was stable or active. An amount of RNA that ranged from roughly 0.5 to 1 ug was reverse transcribed with random hexamers. Across 54 Vbeta and 13 Jbeta, TCR beta CDR3 was amplified with immunoSEQ multiplex PCR. TCRdb redid the calling of the immunoSEQ multiplex PCR reads with MiXCR, one entry per CDR3 protein. The sample contains 250,000 to 350,000 distinct CDR3 sequences, roughly 84% of which appear only once.

The chain couples TRBV27 to TRBJ2-2, with no clear D. The TCR comes from a human donor with multiple sclerosis. Sequencing used CD8+ T cells from PBMCs. In DNA, the CDR3 is TGTGCCAGCAGTGACAACACCGGGGAGCTGTTTTTT. Amino acids: CASSDNTGELFF.